What follows is one T cell receptor beta chain and its context. TCRdb re-derived calls from the RT-PCR reads in MiXCR, one entry per CDR3 protein. This table has approximately 720,000 distinct CDR3 sequences, 12% to 15% appearing once. This CDR3 is 15 amino acids long. The germline gives CDR1 SGHTA, CDR2 FQGNSA. Trimming stripped 6 bases from V and 5 bases from J, with 18 bases between. The rearrangement uses TRBV7-2 and TRBJ2-3; maybe TRBD2 (6 bases). The specimen was memory CD4+ T cells from blood. The origin of this receptor is a female donor in good health, serving as a healthy control. CDR3 sequence reads: CASRFQPSAGDTQYF. In nucleotides, the CDR3 is TGTGCCAGCAGGTTCCAGCCTAGCGCTGGAGATACGCAGTATTTT.